The rows below give T cell receptor beta chains drawn from one sample of a study of blood T cell repertoires in COVID-19. Repertoires were generated with immunoSEQ multiplex PCR, while TCRdb's copy carries only in-frame clones and drops some. The repertoire holds about 150,000 clones, with roughly 90% as singletons. The sample was PBMCs or T cells enriched from blood (not recorded which). The receptors stem from a man aged 50 or older who had recovered from COVID-19. CDR3s include the opening cysteine and the closing phenylalanine or tryptophan. The D gene is left open where the match is weak. Rows may omit the clone size; those that give it use once, few, many or a size class.

TRBJ1-5 few TRBD1 TRBV10-2 CASRGGQGASYNQPQHF TGCGCCAGCAGGGGGGGACAGGGTGCATCGTACAATCAGCCCCAGCATTTT
TRBJ2-1 - TRBD2 TRBV28 CARRPHPGLAGNEQFF TGTGCCAGAAGACCACACCCGGGACTAGCGGGAAATGAGCAGTTCTTC
TRBJ2-1 - TRBD2 TRBV19 CASSIRAGEDEQFF TGTGCCAGTAGTATCCGAGCGGGGGAAGATGAGCAGTTCTTC
TRBJ1-2 - TRBD1 TRBV19 CASSTNRGRDYGYTF TGTGCCAGTAGTACCAACAGGGGGCGCGACTATGGCTACACCTTC
TRBJ1-2 - TRBD1 TRBV30 CAWSTGGIGYTF TGTGCCTGGTCAACAGGGGGGATTGGCTACACCTTC
TRBJ2-7 - TRBD2 TRBV19 CASSPSREGRYEQYF TGTGCCAGTAGTCCGTCCCGGGAGGGCCGATACGAGCAGTACTTC
TRBJ1-1 few - TRBV19 CASSIQDSPMNTEAFF TGTGCCAGTAGTATCCAGGACAGCCCAATGAACACTGAAGCTTTCTTT
TRBJ1-5 - - TRBV10-3 CAISETGSNQPQHF TGTGCCATCAGTGAAACGGGTAGCAATCAGCCCCAGCATTTT
TRBJ2-7 once - TRBV18 CASSPPGTHSYEQYF TGTGCCAGCTCACCACCCGGGACACACTCCTACGAGCAGTACTTC
TRBJ2-1 - TRBD2 TRBV12-5 CASGLGRASGSGNEQFF TGTGCTAGTGGTTTGGGTAGGGCTAGCGGGAGCGGCAATGAGCAGTTCTTC
TRBJ2-1 many TRBD2 TRBV6-4 CASSDFAGGNNEQFF TGTGCCAGCAGTGACTTTGCGGGGGGTAACAATGAGCAGTTCTTC
TRBJ1-6 - - TRBV11-2 CASSLTGSSYNSPLHF TGTGCCAGCAGTTTAACAGGGAGCTCCTATAATTCACCCCTCCACTTT
TRBJ1-2 - - TRBV18 CASSPWTASDGYTF TGTGCCAGCTCACCCTGGACAGCCAGCGATGGCTACACCTTC